In this sample, the clone carrying this TCR beta chain turned up many times. Antigen unknown. Trimming shortened V by 3 bases and J by 4 bases, and 12 bases separated the two germline ends. Germline lookup yields CDR1 SGHTA and CDR2 FQGNSA. There are 15 residues in the CDR3. TCRdb analysed the 5' RACE reads with MiXCR anew, one entry per CDR3 protein. The sample lists 55,000 to 70,000 distinct CDR3 sequences, 6.3% seen once, with roughly 14% in the top ten. The sample is drawn from a study of spatial heterogeneity in lung cancer. About the research overall: Raw-read counts averaged over ten per unique TCR and UMI combination.

General study points: Ubiquitous expanded tumor TCRs appeared in blood more at resection than follow-up.

Time point meaning: sample taken at primary tumor resection. Unsorted tumor, nontumor lung tissue or cryopreserved PBMC supplied the whole RNA. This receptor was identified in a female donor with early-stage non-small cell lung cancer. The specimen comprised PBMCs, sampled at surgery. This sequence joins TRBV7-2 and TRBJ2-2; the D gene is possibly TRBD1 (5 bases). In DNA, the CDR3 is TGTGCCAGCAGCTTTGAAGGGGTGGGCACCGGGGAGCTGTTTTTT. Translating gives CASSFEGVGTGELFF.